This T cell receptor (beta chain) is drawn from a study of T cells after yellow fever vaccination. This CDR3 comprises 14 residues. Germline CDR1 is LGHDT and CDR2 is YNNKEL (reference sequence). The V end was cut by 1 base, the J end by 5 bases, with 9 bases between. Broader study findings: Contamination by abundant bulk-population clonotypes could be present in FACS-sorted repertoires.

5'RACE template switching generated TCR cDNA, adding a universal primer site and UMIs. TCRdb re-called the 5' RACE reads through MiXCR, storing one row per CDR3 protein. The repertoire consists of under 300,000 distinct CDR3 sequences, with less than 9% occurring once and the leading ten covering 0.65% to 0.9%. This clonotype came up a few times. The antigen is not known. The receptor's source is a man aged 30 to 39 who received the YFV17D yellow fever vaccine. This sample comprised CD4+ T cells sorted from PBMCs, obtained 15 days after the yellow fever booster vaccination. The V gene is TRBV3-1, the J gene TRBJ2-1; D gene uncertain. In DNA, the CDR3 is TGTGCCAGCAGCCAAGGGGGTAAACACAATGAGCAGTTCTTC. Translating gives CASSQGGKHNEQFF.